This T cell receptor beta chain stems from a study of OX40 agonist ivuxolimab in advanced cancers. Overall study: The study enrolled dose-escalation patients with hepatocellular carcinoma, melanoma, renal cell or head and neck cancer.

Sequencing used immunoSEQ multiplex PCR; TCRdb keeps in-frame clones, though not all of them. The table lists about 46,000 clones, more than 70% of them singletons. The TCR comes from an adult with an advanced solid tumor such as melanoma, head and neck, liver or kidney cancer. The input for sequencing was CD4+ or CD8+ T cells sorted from blood, taken in a trial of the OX40 agonist ivuxolimab.

This CDR3 is CASKVEWTQGEGGETQYF. CDR3 DNA sequence: TGTGCCAGCAAAGTGGAGTGGACGCAGGGGGAGGGAGGGGAGACCCAGTACTTC. The rearrangement uses TRBV28 and TRBJ2-5; D is possibly TRBD1 or TRBD2 (7 bases each). Germline lookup yields CDR1 MDHEN and CDR2 SYDVKM. The CDR3 has 18 amino acids. Trimming took off 7 bases at V and 5 bases at J, with 29 bases between the two ends.